This T cell receptor beta chain was captured in a study of CD8 T cells in ankylosing spondylitis. The study's findings and limits: Apparently characteristic of ankylosing spondylitis blood was a TCR beta motif (about 8 highly homologous variants).

This clonotype was seen at least ten times. What it recognizes is unknown. Each CDR3 protein is one row after TCRdb ran MiXCR on the 5' RACE reads. In the table there are approximately 500,000 distinct CDR3 sequences, roughly 13% of which are singletons. Germline CDR1 and CDR2: LGHNA and YNFKEQ. Trimming took 5 bases from V and 0 from J, leaving 10 bases between them. The CDR3 totals 14 residues. This sequence joins TRBV4-2 and TRBJ1-2; D might be TRBD1 (5 bases). Sequencing was performed on blood, either unsorted or a sorted T cell fraction (not recorded which). The receptor was isolated from a male donor with ankylosing spondylitis. DNA of the CDR3: TGTGCCAGCAGCATTGGGACGGCTAACTATGGCTACACCTTC. It is translated as CASSIGTANYGYTF.